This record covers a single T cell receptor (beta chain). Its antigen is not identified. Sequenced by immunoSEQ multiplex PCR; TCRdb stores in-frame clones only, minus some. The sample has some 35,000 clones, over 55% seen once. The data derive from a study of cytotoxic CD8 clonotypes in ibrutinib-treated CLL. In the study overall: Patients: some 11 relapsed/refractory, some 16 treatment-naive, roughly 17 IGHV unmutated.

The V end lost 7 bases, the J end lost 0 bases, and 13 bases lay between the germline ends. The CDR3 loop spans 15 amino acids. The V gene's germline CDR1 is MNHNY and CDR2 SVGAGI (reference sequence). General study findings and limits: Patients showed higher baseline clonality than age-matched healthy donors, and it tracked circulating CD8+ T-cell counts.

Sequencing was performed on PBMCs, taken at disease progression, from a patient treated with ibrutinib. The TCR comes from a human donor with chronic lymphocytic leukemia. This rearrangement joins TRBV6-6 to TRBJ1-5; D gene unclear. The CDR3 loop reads CASNIDGRSNQPQHF. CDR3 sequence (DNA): TGTGCCAGCAACATAGACGGCCGTAGCAATCAGCCCCAGCATTTT.